This T cell receptor (beta chain) was profiled in a study of human T cells and chemical hapten exposure. Study results and limitations: Alopecia was present in the donors, so their immune response may differ from healthy people's. Versus controls, significantly more large CDR3 similarity clusters arose from expanded TCRs.

Sample time point: pre-sensitization, week 0. Treatment described: therapeutic diphenylcyclopropenone sensitization with weekly scalp DPC. Individual cDNA molecules had unique molecular identifiers attached to them by the library. Per the original data handling: Counts of TCRs in each sample centred on a median of about 96,000 and extended from approximately 20,000 to 700,000. MiXCR, applied by TCRdb to the RACE reads, yields one record per CDR3 protein. The V and J calls come from TCRdb's annotation, not from the publication. The data contain 300,000 to 450,000 distinct CDR3 sequences, about 5.1% of them singletons. A few counts support this clonotype. Its antigen remains unknown. V lost 5 bases and J lost 4; bases outside the gene matches: 5. CDR3 length: 15 residues. Germline values: CDR1 LNHDA, CDR2 SQIVND (reference sequence).

V is TRBV19 and J is TRBJ1-5; the match to TRBD1 covers 10 bases. This TCR came from a woman between 45 and 60 years old with alopecia areata. Some clones in this sample may be carry-over from other donors' samples. The specimen comprised whole blood, sampled in connection with sensitization to the hapten diphenylcyclopropenone (DPC). CDR3 sequence: CASSVGQGRNQPQHF. As DNA, the CDR3 is TGTGCCAGTAGTGTGGGACAGGGGAGGAATCAGCCCCAGCATTTT.